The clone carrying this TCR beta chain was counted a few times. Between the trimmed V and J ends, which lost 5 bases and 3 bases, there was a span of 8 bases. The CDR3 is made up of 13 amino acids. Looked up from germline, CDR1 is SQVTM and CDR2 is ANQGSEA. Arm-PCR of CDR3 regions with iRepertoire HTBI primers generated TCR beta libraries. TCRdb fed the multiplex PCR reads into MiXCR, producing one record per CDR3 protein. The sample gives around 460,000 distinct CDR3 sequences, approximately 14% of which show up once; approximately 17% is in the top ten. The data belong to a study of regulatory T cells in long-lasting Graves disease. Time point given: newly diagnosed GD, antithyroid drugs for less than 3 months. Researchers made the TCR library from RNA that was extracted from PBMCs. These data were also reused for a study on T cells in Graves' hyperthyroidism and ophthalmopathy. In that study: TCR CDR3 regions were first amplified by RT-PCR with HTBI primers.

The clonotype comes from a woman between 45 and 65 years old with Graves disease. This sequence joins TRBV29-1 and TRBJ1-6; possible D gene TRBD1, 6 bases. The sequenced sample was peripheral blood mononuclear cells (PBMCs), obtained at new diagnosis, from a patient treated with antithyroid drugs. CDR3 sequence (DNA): TGCAGCGTTCAAGGGGGCTATAATTCACCCCTCCACTTT. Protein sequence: CSVQGGYNSPLHF.